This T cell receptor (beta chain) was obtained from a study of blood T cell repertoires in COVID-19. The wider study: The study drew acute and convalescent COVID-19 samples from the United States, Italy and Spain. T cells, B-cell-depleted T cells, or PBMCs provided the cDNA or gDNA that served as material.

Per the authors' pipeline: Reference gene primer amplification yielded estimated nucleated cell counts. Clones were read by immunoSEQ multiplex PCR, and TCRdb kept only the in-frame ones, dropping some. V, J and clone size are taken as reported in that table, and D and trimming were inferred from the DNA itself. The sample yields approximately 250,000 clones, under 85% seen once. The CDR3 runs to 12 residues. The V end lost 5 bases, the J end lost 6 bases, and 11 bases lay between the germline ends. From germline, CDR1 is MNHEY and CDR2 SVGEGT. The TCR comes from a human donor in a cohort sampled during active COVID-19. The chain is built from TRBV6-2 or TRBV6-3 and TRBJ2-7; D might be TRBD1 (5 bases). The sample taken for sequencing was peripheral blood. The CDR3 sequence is CASSQQVPEQYF. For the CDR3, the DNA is TGTGCCAGCAGTCAACAGGTTCCCGAGCAGTACTTC.